Listed here are 6 T cell receptor beta chains from one sample, sequenced in a study of technical replicates of blood from several donors. Data came from immunoSEQ multiplex PCR; TCRdb stores just in-frame clones and leaves some out. The sample carries tens of thousands of clones, 95% recorded once. Sequencing was carried out using T cells isolated from PBMCs. The source of these receptors is a human donor in good health.

The rearrangement joins TRBV5-1 to TRBJ2-5, with a tentative D call TRBD1 (5 bases). This CDR3 spans 14 amino acids. Germline V gives CDR1 SGHRS, CDR2 YFSETQ. V lost 1 base and J lost 3, with 10 bases in between. In nucleotides, the CDR3 is TGCGCCAGCAGCTTGTCGGTACAGGAAGAGACCCAGTACTTC. Its protein is CASSLSVQEETQYF.

This clone was recorded once. The chain uses TRBV19 and TRBJ2-1, with TRBD2 matching over 13 bases. V was clipped by 4 bases and J by 7 bases; unmatched bases: 10. This CDR3 is built from 17 residues. Germline CDR1 LNHDA, CDR2 SQIVND (reference sequence). The CDR3 loop reads CASSTSWTSGSLNEQFF. The CDR3 region has the DNA TGTGCCAGTAGTACCTCCTGGACTAGCGGGAGTTTGAATGAGCAGTTCTTC. Based on the CDR3 plus reference TRBV19 and TRBJ2-1, the full variable domain is DGGITQSPKYLFRKEGQNVTLSCEQNLNHDAMYWYRQDPGQGLRLIYYSQIVNDFQKGDIAEGYSVSREKKESFPLTVTSAQKNPTAFYLCASSTSWTSGSLNEQFFGPGTRLTVL.

The table lists this clone with a count of one. The V and J genes are TRBV18 and TRBJ2-1; 9 bases fit TRBD2. Trimming took 3 bases from V and 5 from J; bases not matched to a gene: 5. CDR1 KGHSH and CDR2 LQKENI come from the germline V gene. The CDR3 sequence is 15 residues long. CDR3 protein: CASSPASGMDNEQFF. The CDR3 coding sequence is TGTGCCAGCTCACCTGCTAGCGGGATGGACAATGAGCAGTTCTTC.

The genes are TRBV19 and TRBJ1-1, with D unclear. Germline CDR1 reads LNHDA; CDR2 reads SQIVND (reference sequence). With 1 base removed from V and 1 base from J, the gap between germline ends came to 10 bases. The CDR3 runs to 15 residues. DNA for the CDR3: TGTGCCAGTAGTATAGTGCCCCGACAGAACACTGAAGCTTTCTTT. This sequence encodes CASSIVPRQNTEAFF.

This chain links TRBV11-3 with TRBJ1-6; 7 positions match TRBD1. The J segment lost 3 bases and the V segment lost 2 bases, leaving 4 bases of the junction unmatched. The germline gives CDR1 SGHNT, CDR2 YENEEA. The CDR3 has 16 residues. This chain's CDR3 is CASSLSGQNYNSPLHF. In DNA, the CDR3 is TGTGCCAGCAGCTTATCGGGACAGAACTATAATTCACCCCTCCACTTT.

The gene calls are TRBV27 and TRBJ2-1; D remains ambiguous. Germline CDR1 is MNHEY and CDR2 is SMNVEV (reference sequence). The V and J ends lost 3 bases and 0 bases respectively, with 9 bases between them. The CDR3 runs 15 residues. This CDR3 is CASSLQAGSYNEQFF. CDR3 DNA sequence: TGTGCCAGCAGTTTGCAGGCCGGCTCCTACAATGAGCAGTTCTTC.